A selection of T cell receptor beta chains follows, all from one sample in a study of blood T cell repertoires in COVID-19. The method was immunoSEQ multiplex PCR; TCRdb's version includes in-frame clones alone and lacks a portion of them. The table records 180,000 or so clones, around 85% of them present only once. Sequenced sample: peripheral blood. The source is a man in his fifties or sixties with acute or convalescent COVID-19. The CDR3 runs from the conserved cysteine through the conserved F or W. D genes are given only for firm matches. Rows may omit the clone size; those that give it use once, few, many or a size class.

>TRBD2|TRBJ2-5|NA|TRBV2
CASGGTSGRAGETQYF
TGTGCCAGCGGGGGGACTAGCGGGAGGGCCGGAGAGACCCAGTACTTC
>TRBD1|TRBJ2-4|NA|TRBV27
CASSSRTRDSVAKNIQYF
TGTGCCAGCAGTTCAAGAACCCGGGACAGCGTAGCCAAAAACATTCAGTACTTC
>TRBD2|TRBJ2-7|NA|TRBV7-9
CASSPGTSGSPVSYEQYF
TGTGCCAGCAGCCCCGGGACTAGCGGGAGCCCAGTCTCCTACGAGCAGTACTTC
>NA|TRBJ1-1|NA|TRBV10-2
CASSEFFGEGDTEAFF
TGCGCCAGCAGTGAGTTTTTCGGAGAGGGGGACACTGAAGCTTTCTTT
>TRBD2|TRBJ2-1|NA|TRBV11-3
CASSFGLAGFQEQFF
TGTGCCAGCAGCTTCGGACTAGCGGGCTTCCAGGAGCAGTTCTTC
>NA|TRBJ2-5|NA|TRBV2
CASGGANRETQYF
TGTGCCAGCGGAGGGGCAAATCGAGAGACCCAGTACTTC
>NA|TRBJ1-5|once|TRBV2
CASRLAGGQPQHF
TGTGCCAGCCGACTGGCGGGGGGACAGCCCCAGCATTTT
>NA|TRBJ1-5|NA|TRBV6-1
CASSDQSNQPQHF
TGTGCCAGCAGTGATCAAAGCAATCAGCCCCAGCATTTT
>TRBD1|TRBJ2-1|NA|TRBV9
CASSGTGSSYNEQFF
TGTGCCAGCAGCGGGACAGGGAGCTCCTACAATGAGCAGTTCTTC
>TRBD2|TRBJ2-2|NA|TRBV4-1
CASSQGLAGYTGELFF
TGCGCCAGCAGCCAGGGACTAGCGGGGTACACCGGGGAGCTGTTTTTT
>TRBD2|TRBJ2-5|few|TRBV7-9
CASRPREGWVETQYF
TGTGCCAGCAGGCCGAGGGAGGGGTGGGTGGAGACCCAGTACTTC
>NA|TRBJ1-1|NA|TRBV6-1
CASSEADSLEAFF
TGTGCCAGCAGTGAAGCCGACTCTCTTGAAGCTTTCTTT
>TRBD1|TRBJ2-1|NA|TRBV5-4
CASSLRTGIYNEQFF
TGTGCCAGCAGCTTAAGGACAGGGATTTACAATGAGCAGTTCTTC
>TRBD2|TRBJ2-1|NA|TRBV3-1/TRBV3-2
CASSQVGTSGKEFF
TGTGCCAGCAGCCAAGTCGGGACTAGCGGGAAAGAGTTCTTC
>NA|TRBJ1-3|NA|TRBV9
CASSPRTETGNTIYF
TGTGCCAGCAGCCCGAGGACAGAGACTGGAAACACCATATATTTT
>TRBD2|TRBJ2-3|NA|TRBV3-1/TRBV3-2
CASSQDWASGFQYTQYF
TGTGCCAGCAGCCAAGATTGGGCTAGCGGCTTTCAGTATACGCAGTATTTT
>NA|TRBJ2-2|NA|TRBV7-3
CASSFYDSQNTGELFF
TGTGCCAGCAGCTTCTATGACAGCCAGAACACCGGGGAGCTGTTTTTT
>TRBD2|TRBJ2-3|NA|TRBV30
CAWSVRGRSTDTQYF
TGTGCCTGGAGTGTACGCGGGAGGAGCACAGATACGCAGTATTTT
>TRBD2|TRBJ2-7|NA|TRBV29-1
CSVVVWLAGPTASYEQYF
TGCAGCGTTGTGGTGTGGCTAGCGGGACCGACCGCCTCCTACGAGCAGTACTTC